The 17 T cell receptor beta chains below all came from one sample that was sequenced in a study of identical twins. TCRdb ran MiXCR on the 5' RACE reads and lists one entry per CDR3 protein. The sample has approximately 700,000 distinct CDR3 sequences, over 5% seen once. Sequencing used naive T cells sorted from blood. Every receptor here comes from a man younger than 30 in good health.

The gene calls are TRBV30 and TRBJ2-5; 9 bases line up with TRBD2. The CDR3 covers 15 residues. Per germline, CDR1 GTSNPN and CDR2 SVGIG (reference sequence). With 1 base clipped from V and 2 bases from J, the junction kept 5 bases outside the gene matches. The CDR3 DNA reads TGTGCCTGGAGTGCGCTAGCGGGATTTCAAGAGACCCAGTACTTC. Translating it yields CAWSALAGFQETQYF.

This clonotype appeared many times. This sequence joins TRBV5-1 and TRBJ1-1; D gene uncertain. Looked up from germline, CDR1 is SGHRS and CDR2 is YFSETQ. CDR3 length: 14 amino acids. V was cut by 0 bases and J by 5 bases, with 11 bases left in between. This chain's CDR3 is CASSLGAVPTEAFF. CDR3 DNA: TGCGCCAGCAGCTTGGGGGCCGTCCCGACTGAAGCTTTCTTT.

This clonotype was seen many times. This chain links TRBV20-1 with TRBJ2-7; a weak D match, TRBD1 (5 bases). V lost 5 bases and J lost 0, with 14 bases in between. CDR3 length equals 14 residues. CDR1 and CDR2 from the germline V gene are DFQATT and SNEGSKA (reference sequence). The CDR3 DNA follows: TGCAGTGCTTCGACAGCCCTAGGCTCCTACGAGCAGTACTTC. Protein product: CSASTALGSYEQYF.

V usage is TRBV25-1 and J usage is TRBJ1-2; D perhaps matches TRBD1 (6 bases). The germline gives CDR1 MGHDK, CDR2 SYGVNS. Deletions cut 5 bases from V and 14 bases from J, with 15 bases between. The CDR3 contains 11 residues. The CDR3 bases are TGTGCCAGCAGTAAACCGGGACAACTTACCTTC. This translates into CASSKPGQLTF.

This clonotype has more than one count but fewer than ten. The genes are TRBV29-1 and TRBJ2-2, with 12 positions matching TRBD2. Germline V gives CDR1 SQVTM, CDR2 ANQGSEA. V shed 6 bases and J 6 bases; nucleotides not matched to a gene: 2. The CDR3 loop spans 13 amino acids. CDR3 in amino acids: CSVSSGRAGELFF. DNA of the CDR3: TGCAGCGTGTCTAGCGGGAGGGCCGGGGAGCTGTTTTTT.

This clonotype was picked up many times. CDR3 coding DNA: TGTGCCAGCAGCTTACGGCAGACAGGGGATTTCTCCTACGAGCAGTACTTC. Protein: CASSLRQTGDFSYEQYF. The chain couples TRBV7-2 to TRBJ2-7; 8 bases are shared with TRBD1. CDR1 is SGHTA and CDR2 is FQGNSA in the germline V gene. Trimming cost V 2 bases and J 0 bases; bases outside gene matches: 9. The CDR3 is made up of 17 amino acids.

This clonotype turned up a few times. V is TRBV4-3 and J is TRBJ2-1; D ambiguous. CDR3 length equals 16 residues. Germline CDR1 reads LGHNA; CDR2 reads YSLEER. Deletions cut 4 bases from V and 2 bases from J, with 15 bases between. The CDR3 loop is CASSPDLSKPYNEQFF. The CDR3 nucleotides are TGCGCCAGCAGCCCGGACCTGAGCAAACCCTACAATGAGCAGTTCTTC.

This clonotype has ten or more counts. The genes are TRBV5-1 and TRBJ1-1; 8 nucleotides line up with TRBD1. After removal of 3 bases from V and 1 base from J, the junction contained 5 bases not matched to a gene. This CDR3 spans 15 amino acids. Germline V CDR1 and CDR2: SGHRS, YFSETQ. CDR3 protein: CASSYRQGPNTEAFF. The CDR3 bases are TGCGCCAGCAGCTACAGACAGGGGCCGAACACTGAAGCTTTCTTT.

Ten or more counts support this clonotype. The chain carries TRBV11-2 and TRBJ1-1; D is uncertain. The CDR3 is 14 residues long. Germline V gene lookup returns CDR1 SGHAT and CDR2 FQNNGV. The ends were cut back, 2 bases at V and 6 bases at J, with 13 bases in the middle. CDR3 bases: TGTGCCAGCAGCTTATTCGGGGTAGGTGCTGAAGCTTTCTTT. This codes for CASSLFGVGAEAFF.

Many counts were recorded for this clonotype. The V call is TRBV10-3, the J call TRBJ1-4, with D perhaps TRBD1 (5 bases). The V and J ends lost 3 bases and 8 bases respectively, with 10 bases between them. Germline V gene data show CDR1 as ENHRY and CDR2 as SYGVKD. The CDR3 is 13 residues long. The CDR3 reads CAISEVRGEKLFF. CDR3 DNA sequence: TGTGCCATCAGTGAAGTGAGGGGAGAAAAACTGTTTTTT.

About this clonotype: Mismatch with germline at one junction end may stem from a read error. The CDR3 loop is CASSKTGAGQPPVF. For the CDR3, the DNA is TGTGCCAGCAGCAAGACAGGGGCAGGACAGCCCCCAGTCTTC. The chain uses TRBV7-9 and TRBJ2-1; 8 bases are a match to TRBD1. The germline V gene has CDR1 SEHNR and CDR2 FQNEAQ (reference sequence). CDR3 size: 14 residues.

This chain uses TRBV10-3 with TRBJ2-1; TRBD2 agrees at 12 bases. CDR1 and CDR2 from the germline V gene are ENHRY and SYGVKD. Trimming took 5 bases from V and 7 from J; bases not matched to a gene: 6. The CDR3 covers 15 residues. The CDR3: CAISWGLAGTNEQFF. In DNA, the CDR3 is TGTGCCATCAGTTGGGGACTAGCGGGTACAAATGAGCAGTTCTTC.

This clonotype was observed a few times. CDR3 loop: CASSAGHIYEQYV. The CDR3 region has the DNA TGTGCCAGCAGCGCCGGACATATCTACGAGCAGTACGTC. The J gene is TRBJ2-7, the V gene TRBV11-2, with D possibly being TRBD1 (5 bases). The V end lost 5 bases, the J end lost 3 bases, and 11 bases lay between the germline ends. The germline CDR1 and CDR2 sequences are SGHAT and FQNNGV. The CDR3 runs 13 residues.

The chain carries TRBV4-1 and TRBJ2-2; TRBD1 matches 9 bases. Per germline, CDR1 MGHRA and CDR2 YSYEKL. V trimming: 4 bases; J trimming: 3 bases; junction bases outside the gene matches: 6. The CDR3 covers 16 residues. CDR3 amino acids: CASSPNRGQDTGELFF. As DNA, the CDR3 is TGCGCCAGCAGCCCTAACAGGGGGCAGGACACCGGGGAGCTGTTTTTT.

This clonotype has more than one count but fewer than ten. V is TRBV27 and J is TRBJ2-7; 7 nucleotides agree with TRBD1. V trimming: 6 bases; J trimming: 4 bases; junction bases outside the gene matches: 12. Germline CDR1 and CDR2: MNHEY and SMNVEV (reference sequence). This CDR3 is 15 amino acids long. Here the CDR3 DNA reads TGTGCCAGCAGCGAGAACTGGGACAGACCATACGAGCAGTACTTC. Encoded protein: CASSENWDRPYEQYF.

The rearrangement links TRBV3-1 to TRBJ2-7; D tentatively fits TRBD1 or TRBD2 (5 bases each). Trimming cost V 0 bases and J 3 bases, with 12 bases left between them. The CDR3 totals 15 residues. Germline V gene lookup returns CDR1 LGHDT and CDR2 YNNKEL (reference sequence). The CDR3 region is CASSQEGVLFYEQYF. The CDR3 bases are TGTGCCAGCAGCCAAGAGGGGGTCCTCTTCTACGAGCAGTACTTC.

This clonotype was seen ten or more times. The V gene is TRBV27, the J gene TRBJ2-1; D is perhaps TRBD2 (5 bases). The CDR3 is 13 residues long. Germline CDR1 is MNHEY and CDR2 is SMNVEV (reference sequence). Between the trimmed V and J ends, which lost 10 bases and 0 bases, there was a span of 10 bases. CDR3 loop: CATGMGSYNEQFF. CDR3 coding DNA: TGTGCCACGGGAATGGGCTCCTACAATGAGCAGTTCTTC.